This T cell receptor beta chain stems from a study of somatic mutations in T cells in chronic GVHD (dated by TCRdb to the early 2020s). Genomic DNA was isolated and then used for the TCRbeta deep sequencing. TCRbeta CDR3 sequencing and initial data processing were performed with the immunoSEQ assay as a commercial service. In the original analysis: Reads were demultiplexed, adapter and primer sequences were trimmed, similar clones were merged through frequency-ratio clustering, and V, D, J genes were annotated using IMGT. TCRdb obtained this table from immuneACCESS and retained in-frame rearrangements with V and J assigned. These tables miss some clones; where compared with another copy, unresolved V genes account for less than half of the shortfall, and the remainder is unexplained. The V and J calls and clone size come from that table; D and trimming were worked out from the DNA. Here the sample has 11,000 to 15,000 clones; around 73% occur a single time. About 30% of the sample is in the top ten clones.

For sorting, staining was done with anti-CD3, anti-CD4, anti-CD8 and a Vbeta20 antibody from the IOTest Beta Mark kit on a FACSAria III, reaching purity above 99%. Mononuclear cells were isolated by Ficoll-Paque PLUS density gradient centrifugation from peripheral blood that had been collected in sodium heparin tubes. Before TCRbeta deep sequencing, the CD4+ Vbeta20+, CD4+ Vbeta20-, and CD8+ T cell fractions were FACS-sorted. From the cysteine through the phenylalanine, the CDR3 covers 15 amino acids. This entry keeps only the CDR3 DNA: 45 bases, framed from base 1. CDR1 SGDLS and CDR2 YYNGEE were looked up in the germline V gene. V gives up 2 bases and J gives up 6 bases, and the segment between their germline ends measures 14 bases. A few counts support this clone. This clone's antigen is unknown. Base qualities are not at hand, and no much larger clone is one base apart.

This chain joins TRBV9 to TRBJ2-2; TRBD2 is perhaps the D gene, given 6 matching bases. The sequenced material came from Vbeta20-negative CD4+ T cells from blood. The cell subset or site label for this specimen denotes: CD4+ T cells sorted as TCR Vbeta20 negative by flow cytometry. The TCR sequence derives from a male patient aged 45 to 59 with chronic graft-versus-host disease. After a transplant, some T cells may have been passed on by the graft donor. The CDR3 in this case is CASSVRDSRPGELFF. The nucleotides are TGTGCCAGCAGCGTCCGGGACTCCCGTCCCGGGGAGCTGTTTTTT. Extended through the reference TRBV9 and TRBJ2-2 proteins, this CDR3 yields the full variable domain: DSGVTQTPKHLITATGQRVTLRCSPRSGDLSVYWYQQSLDQGLQFLIQYYNGEERAKGNILERFSAQQFPDLHSELNLSSLELGDSALYFCASSVRDSRPGELFFGEGSRLTVL.